The rows below give T cell receptor beta chains drawn from one sample of a study of CD4 T cells in relation to SARS-CoV-2 and coronaviruses. These TCRs are of unknown antigen specificity. Repertoires were generated with immunoSEQ multiplex PCR, while TCRdb's copy carries only in-frame clones and drops some. The sample consists of roughly 15,000 clones, about four fifths of them appearing once. Sequencing was carried out using CD4+ T cells from PBMCs, cultured in vitro. The receptors were sampled from a human donor in good health. The CDR3 runs from the conserved cysteine through the conserved F or W. A D gene is named only where the DNA matches it firmly. Expanded clones are given a class, and other clones once, few, many or no size at all.

size | J | V | D | CDR3 | DNA
few | TRBJ2-7 | TRBV10-1 | TRBD1 | CASSEGGQGRYEQYF | TGCGCCAGCAGTGAGGGGGGACAGGGGCGATACGAGCAGTACTTC
. | TRBJ2-2 | TRBV10-2 | . | CASSSGPTNTGELFF | TGCGCCAGCAGTTCGGGACCTACGAACACCGGGGAGCTGTTTTTT
. | TRBJ2-1 | TRBV7-2 | TRBD2 | CASSAPGLGSYNEQFF | TGTGCCAGCAGCGCGCCGGGACTAGGGTCCTACAATGAGCAGTTCTTC
. | TRBJ2-2 | TRBV6-2/TRBV6-3 | . | CASSWDLDTGELFF | TGTGCCAGCAGTTGGGACTTGGACACCGGGGAGCTGTTTTTT
. | TRBJ2-7 | TRBV3-1/TRBV3-2 | . | CASSQDSANLPYEQYF | TGTGCCAGCAGCCAAGATTCGGCTAATCTCCCCTACGAGCAGTACTTC
once | TRBJ1-2 | TRBV30 | . | CAWTPGHLSNYGYTF | TGTGCCTGGACGCCGGGACACCTTTCTAACTATGGCTACACCTTC
. | TRBJ1-1 | TRBV19 | . | CASRRTENTEAFF | TGTGCCAGTAGAAGGACGGAGAACACTGAAGCTTTCTTT
. | TRBJ2-3 | TRBV25-1 | TRBD2 | CASEAGEITDTQYF | TGTGCCAGCGAAGCGGGAGAAATCACAGATACGCAGTATTTT
. | TRBJ2-7 | TRBV4-1 | TRBD2 | CASSQEVPVGGVGEQYF | TGCGCCAGCAGCCAAGAAGTCCCCGTCGGGGGGGTGGGTGAGCAGTACTTC
. | TRBJ1-2 | TRBV5-1 | TRBD1 | CASSPGQEGHGYTF | TGCGCCAGCAGCCCGGGACAGGAAGGGCATGGCTACACCTTC
. | TRBJ1-1 | TRBV5-6 | TRBD1 | CASSPVGGSDFF | TGTGCCAGCAGCCCCGTAGGGGGCTCGGATTTCTTT
. | TRBJ2-3 | TRBV7-9 | TRBD2 | CASSLAAGGHTDTQYF | TGTGCCAGCAGCTTAGCTGCGGGGGGGCACACAGATACGCAGTATTTT
. | TRBJ1-1 | TRBV7-2 | . | CASSPRGDTTEAFF | TGTGCCAGCAGCCCTAGGGGGGACACCACTGAAGCTTTCTTT
. | TRBJ1-1 | TRBV6-5 | . | CASTRGLNTEAFF | TGTGCCAGCACCCGGGGCCTGAACACTGAAGCTTTCTTT
. | TRBJ2-1 | TRBV20-1 | . | CSARDGIEQFF | TGCAGTGCTAGAGACGGGATTGAGCAGTTCTTC
. | TRBJ2-2 | TRBV6-5 | . | CASSYIGMGGELFF | TGTGCCAGCAGTTACATCGGGATGGGCGGGGAGCTGTTTTTT
. | TRBJ2-5 | TRBV7-6 | . | CASSPRSTEARGTQYF | TGTGCCAGCAGCCCCCGGAGCACGGAGGCACGAGGGACCCAGTACTTC
. | TRBJ2-1 | TRBV5-1 | . | CATRWGPSGTYEQFF | TGCGCCACCCGATGGGGGCCCAGTGGCACATATGAGCAGTTCTTC
. | TRBJ2-7 | TRBV5-6 | TRBD2 | CASSKTSGRFYEQYF | TGTGCCAGCAGCAAAACTAGCGGGAGATTCTACGAGCAGTACTTC
. | TRBJ2-7 | TRBV29-1 | . | CSARKDGPYEQYF | TGCAGCGCCCGGAAGGACGGTCCCTACGAGCAGTACTTC
few | TRBJ2-7 | TRBV28 | . | CASSLARDEQYF | TGTGCCAGCAGTTTAGCTAGGGACGAGCAGTACTTC
. | TRBJ1-3 | TRBV5-1 | . | CASSLYPPKDLGNTIYF | TGCGCCAGCAGCTTGTATCCCCCCAAGGACCTTGGAAACACCATATATTTT
few | TRBJ1-6 | TRBV10-3 | . | CAISDRDKANSPLHF | TGTGCCATCAGTGACCGGGACAAAGCAAATTCACCCCTCCACTTT
once | TRBJ2-5 | TRBV7-9 | . | CASSPSVQETQYF | TGTGCCAGCAGCCCCAGCGTACAAGAGACCCAGTACTTC
. | TRBJ2-5 | TRBV7-2 | TRBD2 | CASSLVASGGPYQETQYF | TGTGCCAGCAGCTTAGTGGCTAGCGGGGGCCCGTACCAAGAGACCCAGTACTTC
. | TRBJ1-5 | TRBV5-1 | . | CASSFSGGNNQPQHF | TGCGCCAGCAGCTTCTCTGGGGGGAACAATCAGCCCCAGCATTTT
. | TRBJ2-7 | TRBV27 | . | CASSKGLRKTYEQYF | TGTGCCAGCAGTAAAGGACTACGCAAAACCTACGAGCAGTACTTC
few | TRBJ2-1 | TRBV12-5 | . | CASGLGRDTASYNEQFF | TGTGCTAGTGGTTTGGGAAGGGACACAGCATCCTACAATGAGCAGTTCTTC
. | TRBJ2-5 | TRBV11-2 | . | CASSLDRAQETQYF | TGTGCCAGCAGCTTAGATAGAGCCCAAGAGACCCAGTACTTC
. | TRBJ2-4 | TRBV30 | TRBD1 | CAWSEGARYIQYF | TGTGCCTGGAGTGAGGGGGCGAGGTACATTCAGTACTTC
. | TRBJ1-5 | TRBV6-5 | TRBD1 | CASSPGGRTASTQHF | TGTGCCAGCAGCCCAGGGGGACGGACGGCCTCAACCCAGCATTTT
few | TRBJ2-7 | TRBV5-1 | . | CASTKDASFPYEQYF | TGCGCCAGCACCAAGGACGCATCCTTCCCCTACGAGCAGTACTTC
. | TRBJ2-3 | TRBV28 | TRBD1 | CASSLAAGGDTQYF | TGTGCCAGCAGTTTAGCGGCAGGGGGAGATACGCAGTATTTT
. | TRBJ1-6 | TRBV2 | . | CASSTQGNQLHF | TGTGCCAGCAGTACCCAGGGAAACCAGCTCCACTTT
. | TRBJ1-1 | TRBV19 | . | CASNPLGRTNTEAFF | TGTGCCAGTAACCCGTTGGGGCGGACGAACACTGAAGCTTTCTTT
. | TRBJ2-3 | TRBV5-1 | . | CASSLDNTDTQYF | TGCGCCAGCAGCTTGGACAACACAGATACGCAGTATTTT
. | TRBJ1-2 | TRBV7-2 | . | CASSEGWQNYGYTF | TGTGCCAGCAGCGAAGGGTGGCAAAACTATGGCTACACCTTC
few | TRBJ1-3 | TRBV20-1 | . | CSASLGAGGNTIYF | TGCAGTGCTAGTTTGGGGGCCGGTGGAAACACCATATATTTT
. | TRBJ2-1 | TRBV6-5 | . | CASSRAGVEYNEQFF | TGTGCCAGCAGTAGAGCAGGGGTAGAGTACAATGAGCAGTTCTTC
. | TRBJ1-2 | TRBV7-2 | . | CASTWETPSGGYTF | TGTGCCAGCACCTGGGAGACACCTTCTGGTGGCTACACCTTC
. | TRBJ1-2 | TRBV5-1 | . | CASSPHGPNGYTF | TGCGCCAGCAGCCCGCATGGGCCAAATGGCTACACCTTC
. | TRBJ2-1 | TRBV7-2 | . | CASSLATRPYNEQFF | TGTGCCAGCAGCTTGGCGACGCGGCCGTACAATGAGCAGTTCTTC
. | TRBJ1-2 | TRBV10-3 | . | CAISVSGTEYGYTF | TGTGCCATCAGTGTTAGCGGGACGGAATATGGCTACACCTTC
. | TRBJ1-1 | TRBV3-1/TRBV3-2 | . | CASSQTPVNTEAFF | TGTGCCAGCAGCCAAACGCCCGTGAACACTGAAGCTTTCTTT
few | TRBJ2-5 | TRBV4-3 | TRBD2 | CASSQDSGLEETQYF | TGCGCCAGCAGCCAAGATTCGGGACTAGAAGAGACCCAGTACTTC
. | TRBJ2-1 | TRBV7-9 | TRBD2 | CASSSLADQLNEQFF | TGTGCCAGCAGCTCTCTAGCGGACCAATTAAATGAGCAGTTCTTC
. | TRBJ1-6 | TRBV7-2 | . | CASSESRVGGSPLHF | TGTGCCAGCAGCGAAAGCAGGGTGGGGGGTTCACCCCTCCACTTT
. | TRBJ2-7 | TRBV3-1/TRBV3-2 | . | CASSRDYEQYF | TGTGCCAGCAGCCGAGACTACGAGCAGTACTTC
. | TRBJ1-5 | TRBV6-5 | . | CASSYSRNSNQPQHF | TGTGCCAGCAGTTACTCGAGGAATAGCAATCAGCCCCAGCATTTT
. | TRBJ2-1 | TRBV7-6 | . | CASSEPGLEQFF | TGTGCCAGCAGCGAACCGGGACTTGAGCAGTTCTTC
. | TRBJ1-5 | TRBV6-5 | . | CASSGRPNQPQHF | TGTGCCAGCAGCGGCAGGCCCAATCAGCCCCAGCATTTT
. | TRBJ1-2 | TRBV7-2 | . | CASRTQGLRDGYTF | TGTGCCAGCAGAACTCAGGGTTTACGGGATGGCTACACCTTC
. | TRBJ2-7 | TRBV7-9 | . | CASSSRDSHYEQYF | TGTGCCAGCAGCTCCCGGGACTCTCACTACGAGCAGTACTTC
. | TRBJ2-1 | TRBV5-1 | TRBD2 | CASSLGPLLAGEEQFF | TGCGCCAGCAGCTTGGGTCCCCTCCTAGCGGGAGAAGAGCAGTTCTTC
. | TRBJ1-3 | TRBV12-5 | TRBD1 | CASTGGLPGNTIYF | TGTGCTAGTACAGGGGGCCTACCTGGAAACACCATATATTTT